This T cell receptor beta chain was retrieved from a study of T cells after yellow fever vaccination (dated by TCRdb to the late 2010s). About the investigation overall: The SMART-Seq v4 Ultra Low Input RNA kit was used to prepare libraries from fractions with low cell numbers. To follow T-cell clones before and after primary and booster YFV17D yellow fever vaccination, bulk TCR alpha and beta repertoires were sequenced over time. The cohort comprised two healthy male donors, one aged 18 to 30 and one aged 30 to 39 years. Blood samples were taken at several timepoints before and after primary and secondary immunization, and bulk PBMC replicates and cell subsets were isolated.

This clonotype was detected only once. Its antigen specificity is not known. No much larger clone exists at a distance of one base, and base qualities are not known. A single read offers scant evidence. Results the study describes overall, beyond this receptor: Computational filtering was required because FACS-sorted repertoires could contain abundant contaminating clonotypes from the bulk population. Most clones expanded after primary vaccination (96% of CD4 and roughly 90% of CD8) were re-detected after the booster, suggesting that broad memory maintenance occurred. The secondary T-cell response was weaker than the primary response but faster, peaking on day 5 instead of day 15. Because the study included only a couple of donors, the extent to which the findings can be generalized is limited. A small share of clonotypes was detected in both CD4 and CD8 compartments, with the overlap likely arising from convergent recombination.

Reading the label with the study, this specimen's treatment or condition is: live attenuated yellow fever vaccine strain. A standard Ficoll-Paque protocol was used to isolate PBMCs from peripheral blood. Dynabeads CD4 and CD8 positive selection kits were used to isolate the CD4 and CD8 T-cell fractions. TriZol was used to extract RNA from bulk PBMCs, from CD4 and CD8 fractions, and from dextramer-positive and dextramer-negative fractions. The sequencer listed for this sample is Illumina NovaSeq 6000. TCR cDNA was synthesized by 5'RACE template switching, which introduced a universal primer site and unique molecular identifiers. Priming of cDNA synthesis was performed from both the TCR alpha and TCR beta constant segments. Two PCR steps were used to amplify libraries, with sample barcodes and sequencing adapters being added in the second step. Libraries were sequenced on Illumina HiSeq 2500 (2x100 bp) or NovaSeq (2x150 bp). Processing in the source paper ran as follows. MIGEC handled demultiplexing of reads and collapsing into UMI consensus sequences, while MiXCR performed V(D)J alignment. Vaccine-responding clonotypes were identified with edgeR using replicate PBMC samples, with FDR below 0.01 and a log2 fold change above 5 up to day 15 being required. Each bulk clonotype received a CD4 or CD8 identity based on whether the sequenced CD4 or CD8 repertoire contained that clonotype at higher abundance. The public reads were run again by TCRdb, first through fastp at Q25 and then through MiXCR, and only productive beta chains were kept. One record per CDR3 amino acid sequence lists the most common genes and DNA. The V and J calls come from TCRdb's annotation, not from the publication. The sample includes about 320,000 distinct CDR3 sequences, with over 8.5% observed a single time. Clones ranked in the top ten supply over 3% of the sample.

The CDR3 runs 17 residues from the cysteine to the phenylalanine. Just the 51-base CDR3 DNA is kept, in frame starting at base 1. Looking up the germline V gene yields CDR1 MNHEY and CDR2 SVGAGI. The V and J ends are trimmed by 0 bases and 2 bases, leaving 17 bases between them. The material was CD4+ T cells sorted from PBMCs, obtained 45 days after the yellow fever booster vaccination. The receptor chain draws on TRBV6-5 and TRBJ2-7; the D segment could be TRBD1, given 6 matching bases. This TCR came from a man younger than 35 who received the YFV17D yellow fever vaccine. The nucleotides read TGTGCCAGCAGTTACTCACCCTACCCGGGACAAGCCTACGAGCAGTACTTC. Its translation is CASSYSPYPGQAYEQYF.